The 11 T cell receptor beta chains below all came from one sample that was sequenced in a study of blood T cell repertoires in COVID-19. Clones were read by immunoSEQ multiplex PCR, and TCRdb kept only the in-frame ones, dropping some. The table records over 250,000 clones, around 90% of them present only once. The material sequenced was PBMCs or T cells enriched from blood (not recorded which). These receptors came from a woman between 18 and 29 years old who had recovered from COVID-19.

The chain employs TRBV30 and TRBJ1-2; D call uncertain. Per the germline V gene, CDR1 is GTSNPN and CDR2 is SVGIG (reference sequence). The CDR3 loop spans 12 amino acids. With 0 bases removed from V and 7 bases from J, the gap between germline ends came to 9 bases. CDR3 loop: CAWSVRRGGYTF. The CDR3 DNA follows: TGTGCCTGGAGTGTACGACGAGGTGGCTACACCTTC. Full variable domain (missing parts from reference TRBV30 and TRBJ1-2): SQTIHQWPATLVQPVGSPLSLECTVEGTSNPNLYWYRQAAGRGLQLLFYSVGIGQISSEVPQNLSASRPQDRQFILSSKKLLLSDSGFYLCAWSVRRGGYTFGSGTRLTVV.

The chain couples TRBV27 to TRBJ1-1; D uncertain. The CDR3 has 13 amino acids. V was pared by 3 bases and J by 4 bases, with 9 bases between. From germline, CDR1 is MNHEY and CDR2 SMNVEV (reference sequence). The CDR3 DNA follows: TGTGCCAGCAGTTTTTTCCGCGGCACTGAAGCTTTCTTT. This encodes CASSFFRGTEAFF.

V is TRBV10-3 and J is TRBJ1-4, with D possibly matching TRBD1 (6 bases). V lost 0 bases and J lost 8, with 13 bases in between. Germline values: CDR1 ENHRY, CDR2 SYGVKD. This CDR3 comprises 15 residues. The CDR3 region has the DNA TGTGCCATCAGTGAGTCGCCAGGGGCGAGCGAAAAACTGTTTTTT. Residues: CAISESPGASEKLFF.

This clone was seen once. The V gene is TRBV11-3, the J gene TRBJ2-1, with no clear D. The CDR3 is 16 amino acids. Germline V gene data show CDR1 as SGHNT and CDR2 as YENEEA. Trimming stripped 5 bases from V and 0 bases from J, with 14 bases between. CDR3 bases: TGTGCCAGCAGCCCAGACGGGTGGAGCTCCTACAATGAGCAGTTCTTC. Encoded protein: CASSPDGWSSYNEQFF.

The chain is built from TRBV5-4 and TRBJ2-1; 14 positions agree with TRBD2. Looked up from germline, CDR1 is SGHNT and CDR2 is YYREEE (reference sequence). V lost 0 bases to trimming and J lost 8 bases; unmatched junction nucleotides: 10. There are 18 residues in the CDR3. The CDR3: CASSLATSGTSGSDEQFF. The CDR3 DNA reads as TGTGCCAGCAGCTTGGCCACGTCCGGGACTAGCGGGAGCGATGAGCAGTTCTTC.

V and J are TRBV19 and TRBJ2-7, with D perhaps TRBD1 (6 bases). This CDR3 spans 14 amino acids. Between the trimmed V and J ends, which lost 5 bases and 3 bases, there was a span of 14 bases. From germline, CDR1 is LNHDA and CDR2 SQIVND (reference sequence). CDR3: CASSPQGFGYEQYF. The CDR3 coding sequence is TGTGCCAGTAGTCCGCAGGGGTTTGGCTACGAGCAGTACTTC.

The chain couples TRBV2 to TRBJ2-3; TRBD2 agrees at 10 bases. There are 13 residues in the CDR3. Per the germline V gene, CDR1 is SNHLY and CDR2 is FYNNEI. With 5 bases clipped from V and 7 bases from J, the junction kept 3 bases outside the gene matches. CDR3 coding DNA: TGTGCCAGCAGTAGCGGGGGGGCAAATACGCAGTATTTT. Residues: CASSSGGANTQYF.

The chain carries TRBV7-9 and TRBJ1-2; perhaps TRBD1 as D (5 bases). The CDR3 has 14 residues. Germline CDR1 reads SEHNR; CDR2 reads FQNEAQ (reference sequence). V lost 6 bases, J lost 8 bases, and 19 bases lay in between. The CDR3 loop is CASRRTLGGRGYTF. In DNA, the CDR3 is TGTGCCAGCAGGAGGACACTCGGGGGTCGGGGCTACACCTTC.

This chain joins TRBV6-9 and TRBJ1-1; TRBD1 matches 7 bases. The V gene's germline CDR1 is MNHGY and CDR2 SVAAGI. V shed 5 bases, J shed 2 bases, and the junction held 8 bases outside the gene matches. The CDR3 has 15 residues. The CDR3 DNA reads TGTGCCAGCAGTCCGGACGAGGGGGCCAACACTGAAGCTTTCTTT. It codes for CASSPDEGANTEAFF.

The chain combines TRBV3-1 (or the pseudogene TRBV3-2) with TRBJ1-1, with 8 bases matching TRBD1. V dropped 3 bases and J dropped 0; count of bases not matched to a gene: 6. The CDR3 length is 16 residues. The germline V gene encodes CDR1 LGHDT and CDR2 YNNKEL (reference sequence). CDR3 in DNA: TGTGCCAGCAGCCACAACAGGGGGAGGATGAACACTGAAGCTTTCTTT. As protein: CASSHNRGRMNTEAFF.

The V gene is TRBV27, the J gene TRBJ1-1, with TRBD1 as a possible D gene (6 bases). CDR1 is MNHEY, CDR2 SMNVEV, per germline (reference sequence). V lost 3 bases and J 4 bases, leaving 12 bases between the germline ends. The length of the CDR3 is 14 residues. This CDR3 reads CASSFGGGGTEAFF. CDR3 nucleotides: TGTGCCAGCAGTTTTGGGGGGGGCGGCACTGAAGCTTTCTTT.